The rows below give T cell receptor beta chains drawn from one sample of a study of blood T cell repertoires in COVID-19. Using immunoSEQ multiplex PCR, the repertoire was profiled, and TCRdb retains in-frame clones only, with some absent. Of more than 400,000 clones listed, around 85% were seen once; the top ten hold 3.2%. Sequences were obtained from peripheral blood. The origin of the receptors is a human donor in a cohort sampled during active COVID-19. CDR3s include the opening cysteine and the closing phenylalanine or tryptophan. Fields, in order: D gene, clone size, V gene, CDR3 protein. D genes are given only for firm matches. Clone size appears in some rows only: once, few, many, or a class for an expanded clone.

.,.,TRBV24-1,CATSKGVNQPQHF
TRBD1,.,TRBV4-1,CASSQDQEGQGGGANVLTF
TRBD1,.,TRBV3-1/TRBV3-2,CASGTGGSVGTEAFF
.,.,TRBV28,CASSLGPKGVKGYTF
.,.,TRBV3-1/TRBV3-2,CASSPKTILAGSGNTIYF
.,.,TRBV7-9,CASSLYRTEKNTIYF
TRBD1,.,TRBV24-1,CATSESTGAGETQYF
.,.,TRBV7-2,CASSLPELYTEAFF
TRBD2,.,TRBV7-8,CASSLSRGGLADTGELFF
TRBD1,.,TRBV27,CASSGLGQGQETQYF
TRBD1,.,TRBV28,CASSRRQGTYHYGYTF
.,.,TRBV27,CASRFWRSSTDTQYF
TRBD1,once,TRBV19,CASSSSDRPGYTF
.,.,TRBV28,CASSLAGPAAFF
.,.,TRBV2,CASSYLEGFTDTQYF
.,.,TRBV3-1/TRBV3-2,CASSRSASRGRTDTQYF
TRBD2,.,TRBV30,CAWSVMAGGLRGQYF
TRBD1,.,TRBV28,CASKGTGGGKNIQYF
.,.,TRBV27,CASSLFLESYEQYF
TRBD1,.,TRBV7-9,CASSLRTGRNEQFF
.,.,TRBV7-9,CASSPSGVYGTKAFF
.,.,TRBV27,CASGEPGTDTQYF
.,.,TRBV9,CASSATGSPFTDTQYF
.,.,TRBV3-1/TRBV3-2,CASSQAVNYGYTF
TRBD1,.,TRBV10-3,CAIGLTGGSEKLFF
.,.,TRBV12-5,CASYRAGANVLTF
TRBD1,few,TRBV6-6,CASSYSGTGVGGYTF
TRBD1,.,TRBV5-5,CASSSRQGADTGELFF
TRBD1,.,TRBV30,CAWRGFDRGPVHF
.,.,TRBV6-5,CASSRTELQETQYF
.,.,TRBV9,CASSVDGLSTDTQYF
.,.,TRBV4-1,CASSQVNSGSSTDTQYF
TRBD2,.,TRBV5-1,CASSTYAGEGETQYF
.,.,TRBV2,CASTRVGETQYF
TRBD2,.,TRBV7-2,CASSLASGTGNEQFF
TRBD2,.,TRBV19,CASNLAGLTDTQYF
.,once,TRBV11-2,CASSVTRERPDTQYF
TRBD1,.,TRBV10-3,CAISAPILQGFNGYTF
TRBD1,once,TRBV5-1,CASSPGDRGSEKLFF
.,.,TRBV3-1/TRBV3-2,CASSQAIYEQYF
TRBD2,.,TRBV4-2,CASSQDPVGSGGFQETQYF
.,.,TRBV10-2,CASRGGGHYEQYF
.,.,TRBV10-2,CASSSLGASEKLFF
TRBD1,.,TRBV6-5,CASSYRGQGGSYTF
TRBD1,.,TRBV15,CATHPGTGRADGYTF
TRBD2,few,TRBV6-5,CASSYLGTTNTGELFF
TRBD2,.,TRBV5-1,CASSSLLAGTNEQFF
TRBD1,.,TRBV7-9,CASSLPAQGMNTEAFF
.,.,TRBV30,CAWSGDSDYNEQFF
TRBD1,.,TRBV7-3,CASSSRDRGWDGYTF
.,.,TRBV5-6,CASSSRRGGSPLHF
.,.,TRBV18,CASSPWGGVNTEAFF
TRBD2,once,TRBV4-1,CASSQPLAGVVLNEQFF
TRBD1,.,TRBV6-2/TRBV6-3,CASSVQTGTGRNEQYF
TRBD2,.,TRBV4-2,CASSQDLRTSGMFYNEQFF
.,.,TRBV7-6,CASSPGPHLYSGNTIYF
TRBD2,.,TRBV6-5,CASKPAGGPHNEQFF
TRBD1,.,TRBV27,CASSFRDRDYGYTF